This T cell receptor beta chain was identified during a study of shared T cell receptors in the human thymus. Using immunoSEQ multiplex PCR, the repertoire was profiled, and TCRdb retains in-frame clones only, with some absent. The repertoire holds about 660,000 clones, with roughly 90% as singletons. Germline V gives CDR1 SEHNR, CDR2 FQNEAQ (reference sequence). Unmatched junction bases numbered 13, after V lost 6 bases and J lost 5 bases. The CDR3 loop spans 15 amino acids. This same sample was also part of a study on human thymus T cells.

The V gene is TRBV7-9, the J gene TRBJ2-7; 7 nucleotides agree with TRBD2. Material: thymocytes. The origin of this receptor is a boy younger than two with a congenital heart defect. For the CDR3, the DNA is TGTGCCAGCAGTCCTAGAGGCGGGAGTATCCACGAGCAGTACTTC. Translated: CASSPRGGSIHEQYF.